This T cell receptor (beta chain) was recorded in a study of shared clonotypes between healthy human individuals. Data came from immunoSEQ multiplex PCR; TCRdb stores just in-frame clones and leaves some out. In the table there are some 2.1 million clones, 90% to 95% of which are singletons. Germline-derived CDR1 and CDR2 are LNHDA and SQIVND (reference sequence). V dropped 1 base and J dropped 9 bases, with 10 bases sitting between them. CDR3 length: 14 residues. This clonotype was sampled from a man in his late teens or twenties in good health. The material sequenced was naive CD4+ T cells sorted from blood. The subset was: CD45RA+ positively selected. The chain joins TRBV19 to TRBJ1-6, with D unresolved. CDR3 DNA sequence: TGTGCCAGTAGTATAGCCCCTGGAAGTTCACCCCTCCACTTT. Protein sequence: CASSIAPGSSPLHF.